This T cell receptor (beta chain) was recorded in a study of early T cells in non-severe SARS-CoV-2 infection. The CDR3 runs 14 residues. The sample holds many counts of this clonotype. TCRdb redid the calling of the 5' RACE reads with MiXCR, one entry per CDR3 protein. The sample lists about 26,000 distinct CDR3 sequences, 5.3% occurring once. V gene TRBV21-1 combines with J gene TRBJ2-7; TRBD1 reflects the table's D call only, with no check against the DNA. TRBV21-1 is annotated as a pseudogene. Sequencing was performed on whole blood. The TCR was taken from an adult who was a healthcare worker with PCR-confirmed SARS-CoV-2 infection or an uninfected control (not recorded which). The CDR3 sequence: CASSPRDTASEQYF. The CDR3 DNA reads as TGTGCCAGCAGCCCCCGGGACACGGCATCCGAGCAGTACTTC.